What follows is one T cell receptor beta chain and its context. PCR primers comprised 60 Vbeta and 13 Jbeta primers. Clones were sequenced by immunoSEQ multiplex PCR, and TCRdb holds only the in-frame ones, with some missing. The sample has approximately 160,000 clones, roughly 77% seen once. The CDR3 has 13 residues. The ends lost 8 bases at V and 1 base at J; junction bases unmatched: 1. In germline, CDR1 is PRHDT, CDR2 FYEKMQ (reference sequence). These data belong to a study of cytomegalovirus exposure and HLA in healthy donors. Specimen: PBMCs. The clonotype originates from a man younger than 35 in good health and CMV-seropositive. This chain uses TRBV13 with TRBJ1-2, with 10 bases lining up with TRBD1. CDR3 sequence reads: CASGQGVNYGYTF. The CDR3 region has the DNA TGTGCCAGCGGACAGGGGGTTAACTATGGCTACACCTTC.